This passage covers 31 T cell receptor beta chains from one sample sequenced in a study of PD-1 blockade in classical Hodgkin lymphoma. Each patient relapsed following autologous stem cell transplantation, and prior brentuximab vedotin exposure differed. Sequencing was performed with immunoSEQ multiplex PCR; in TCRdb, only in-frame clones are kept and a portion is missing. The sample consists of 25,000 to 40,000 clones, approximately 80% of them appearing once. Sequences were derived from peripheral blood mononuclear cells (PBMCs), sampled at baseline. These receptor sequences come from a human donor with classical Hodgkin lymphoma.

The chain combines TRBV7-2 with TRBJ2-7; D perhaps matches TRBD1 (5 bases). Germline CDR1 SGHTA, CDR2 FQGNSA. The CDR3 contains 13 residues. Trimming pared 2 bases from V and 3 bases from J, leaving 8 bases between. The CDR3 region has the DNA TGTGCCAGCAGCTTATCAGGGAACTACGAGCAGTACTTC. Translation: CASSLSGNYEQYF. Full variable domain (remainder filled in from reference TRBV7-2 and TRBJ2-7): GAGVSQSPSNKVTEKGKDVELRCDPISGHTALYWYRQSLGQGLEFLIYFQGNSAPDKSGLPSDRFSAERTGGSVSTLTIQRTQQEDSAVYLCASSLSGNYEQYFGPGTRLTVT.

The chain is built from TRBV7-3 and TRBJ2-2; D is undetermined. This CDR3 comprises 16 residues. Trimming took 5 bases from V and 3 from J, leaving 16 bases between them. Germline V lookup: CDR1 SGHTA, CDR2 FQGTGA. The CDR3 sequence: CASSPDAGPYTGELFF. DNA of the CDR3: TGTGCCAGCAGCCCCGATGCCGGTCCTTACACCGGGGAGCTGTTTTTT.

CDR3 protein: CASSLDSDSSDTQYF. DNA of the CDR3: TGTGCCAGCAGCCTTGACTCCGACAGTTCAGATACGCAGTATTTT. The chain links TRBV6-5 to TRBJ2-3, with a tentative D call TRBD1 (5 bases). Germline values: CDR1 MNHEY, CDR2 SVGAGI. The CDR3 consists of 15 residues. Trimming left V 6 bases short and J 4 bases short, with 17 bases between.

The chain recombines TRBV10-3 with TRBJ1-2, with D tentatively TRBD1 (6 bases). Trimming took 4 bases from V and 7 from J, leaving 13 bases between them. CDR3 length equals 13 residues. Germline values: CDR1 ENHRY, CDR2 SYGVKD. Here the CDR3 reads CAISAGGARGYTF. In nucleotides, the CDR3 is TGTGCCATCAGTGCGGGGGGGGCGCGTGGCTACACCTTC.

V gene TRBV12-5 combines with J gene TRBJ2-5; D ambiguous. This CDR3 has 13 amino acids. The germline V gene has CDR1 LGHNT and CDR2 FRNRAP. Trimming took off 1 base at V and 1 base at J, with 4 bases between the two ends. DNA of the CDR3: TGTGCTAGTGGTTTGGACCTCCAAGAGACCCAGTACTTC. Translation: CASGLDLQETQYF.

This sequence joins TRBV19 and TRBJ1-1; weak D call: TRBD1 (5 bases). The CDR3 sequence is 15 residues long. V lost 8 bases and J lost 8, with 24 bases in between. Germline CDR1 and CDR2: LNHDA and SQIVND (reference sequence). The CDR3 DNA is TGTGCCAGTGGCGGGGGGAGTGGCGGTTCAAAGGAAGCTTTCTTT. Amino acids: CASGGGSGGSKEAFF.

This clone was seen just once. The chain is built from TRBV7-2 and TRBJ2-5; no clear D gene. Germline CDR1 is SGHTA and CDR2 is FQGNSA. The CDR3 spans 13 residues. V was pared by 7 bases and J by 0 bases, with 9 bases between. CDR3 loop: CASNPDYQETQYF. The CDR3 nucleotides read TGTGCCAGCAACCCCGACTACCAAGAGACCCAGTACTTC. Full variable domain (missing parts from reference TRBV7-2 and TRBJ2-5): GAGVSQSPSNKVTEKGKDVELRCDPISGHTALYWYRQSLGQGLEFLIYFQGNSAPDKSGLPSDRFSAERTGGSVSTLTIQRTQQEDSAVYLCASNPDYQETQYFGPGTRLLVL.

This chain connects TRBV6-4 to TRBJ2-1; 10 nucleotides agree with TRBD2. The germline V gene encodes CDR1 MRHNA and CDR2 SNTAGT. CDR3 length: 14 residues. Trimming at V came to 6 bases and at J to 9 bases, leaving 8 bases not matched to a gene. In DNA form, the CDR3 reads TGTGCCAGCAGCAAAGAGCGGGGGGGTATTGAGCAGTTCTTC. Protein product: CASSKERGGIEQFF.

DNA for the CDR3: TGCGCCAGCAGCATCGGACAGATCGACACCGGGGAGCTGTTTTTT. This sequence encodes CASSIGQIDTGELFF. This chain uses TRBV5-1 with TRBJ2-2; possible D gene TRBD1, 6 bases. The V end lost 4 bases, the J end lost 3 bases, and 13 bases lay between the germline ends. This CDR3 is 15 amino acids long. Germline V gives CDR1 SGHRS, CDR2 YFSETQ.

The J gene is TRBJ2-1, the V gene TRBV2; 9 nucleotides match TRBD1. Germline CDR1 is SNHLY and CDR2 is FYNNEI. The CDR3 covers 15 residues. V lost 3 bases to trimming and J lost 6 bases; unmatched junction nucleotides: 6. CDR3 sequence: CASSEWDRALNEQFF. CDR3 nucleotides: TGTGCCAGCAGTGAGTGGGACAGGGCTCTCAATGAGCAGTTCTTC.

This clone was detected a few times. The chain combines TRBV19 with TRBJ1-2; no reliable D call. From germline, CDR1 is LNHDA and CDR2 SQIVND (reference sequence). There are 12 residues in the CDR3. Trimming took off 7 bases at V and 6 bases at J, with 12 bases between the two ends. The CDR3 nucleotides are TGTGCCAGTACCAATGCGATGGATGGCTACACCTTC. Encoded protein: CASTNAMDGYTF.

V is TRBV6-5 and J is TRBJ2-3; 7 bases map to TRBD2. Germline assignment: CDR1 MNHEY and CDR2 SVGAGI. The CDR3 extends over 14 amino acids. With V trimmed by 6 bases and J by 0 bases, 3 bases remained unmatched. CDR3 protein: CASRRSGSTDTQYF. The CDR3 DNA sequence: TGTGCCAGCAGGCGTAGCGGGAGCACAGATACGCAGTATTTT.

V and J are TRBV6-6 and TRBJ1-2, with TRBD1 matching 9 bases. Germline CDR1 is MNHNY and CDR2 is SVGAGI (reference sequence). V shed 6 bases, J shed 4 bases, and the junction held 9 bases outside the gene matches. This CDR3 comprises 15 residues. Here the CDR3 reads CASRPTGGTFYGYTF. The CDR3 DNA reads TGTGCCAGCAGACCGACAGGGGGGACCTTCTATGGCTACACCTTC.

DNA of the CDR3: TGTGCCAGCAGTGGGGGACGACGAGGAAACACCATATATTTT. It is translated as CASSGGRRGNTIYF. This sequence joins TRBV28 and TRBJ1-3; D might be TRBD1 (5 bases). Germline V gene sequence: CDR1 MDHEN, CDR2 SYDVKM. This CDR3 region has 14 residues. Deletions cut 5 bases from V and 4 bases from J, with 12 bases between.

The J gene is TRBJ2-7, the V gene TRBV19, with 7 nucleotides matching TRBD1. The CDR3 runs 13 residues. Trimming cost V 2 bases and J 8 bases; bases outside gene matches: 6. Germline V lookup: CDR1 LNHDA, CDR2 SQIVND (reference sequence). In DNA form, the CDR3 reads TGTGCCAGTAGTATACCCCGACAGGGCCAGCAGTACTTC. Translating gives CASSIPRQGQQYF.

The rearrangement joins TRBV2 to TRBJ1-1, with D possibly being TRBD1 (6 bases). Trimming took off 11 bases at V and 0 bases at J, with 13 bases between the two ends. Germline V CDR1 and CDR2: SNHLY, FYNNEI. This CDR3 has 13 residues. CDR3 protein: CAGRDTLNTEAFF. DNA of the CDR3: TGTGCCGGACGGGACACCCTGAACACTGAAGCTTTCTTT.

This clone was detected only a few times. V is TRBV5-1 and J is TRBJ2-7, with unresolved D. V was cut by 0 bases and J by 4 bases, with 14 bases left in between. The germline gives CDR1 SGHRS, CDR2 YFSETQ. The CDR3 is 15 residues long. CDR3 sequence: CASSLEILPQYEQYF. The CDR3 coding sequence is TGCGCCAGCAGCTTGGAAATTCTCCCTCAATACGAGCAGTACTTC. Looking up the rest from reference TRBV5-1 and TRBJ2-7 gives the full variable domain: KAGVTQTPRYLIKTRGQQVTLSCSPISGHRSVSWYQQTPGQGLQFLFEYFSETQRNKGNFPGRFSGRQFSNSRSEMNVSTLELGDSALYLCASSLEILPQYEQYFGPGTRLTVT.

The genes are TRBV10-3 and TRBJ2-7; D is possibly TRBD1 (6 bases). The CDR3 loop spans 12 amino acids. In germline, CDR1 is ENHRY, CDR2 SYGVKD. The ends were cut back, 9 bases at V and 6 bases at J, with 15 bases in the middle. The CDR3, as DNA: TGTGCCATAAGTACAGGGTTTAGCGAGCAGTACTTC. It yields the protein CAISTGFSEQYF.

The gene calls are TRBV29-1 and TRBJ2-2, with 11 positions matching TRBD1. The CDR3 covers 14 residues. Losses at the gene ends were 5 bases for V and 5 bases for J; bases not matched to a gene: 4. Germline CDR1 is SQVTM and CDR2 is ANQGSEA. CDR3 loop: CSVHRDRGTGELFF. The DNA of the CDR3 is TGCAGCGTTCACCGGGACAGGGGGACCGGGGAGCTGTTTTTT.

The V gene is TRBV5-1, the J gene TRBJ2-1, with TRBD1 as a possible D gene (5 bases). The CDR3 length is 15 residues. Trimming removed 0 bases from V and 2 bases from J, with 9 bases in between. Germline loops: CDR1 SGHRS, CDR2 YFSETQ. The CDR3, as DNA: TGCGCCAGCAGCTTGGAGGGGAAACCCTACAATGAGCAGTTCTTC. Translating gives CASSLEGKPYNEQFF.

V usage is TRBV7-3 and J usage is TRBJ2-7; 7 positions match TRBD1. V lost 5 bases to trimming and J lost 3 bases; unmatched junction nucleotides: 7. This CDR3 comprises 14 residues. Germline V CDR1 and CDR2: SGHTA, FQGTGA. The CDR3 region is CASSATGALYEQYF. For the CDR3, the DNA is TGTGCCAGCAGCGCAACAGGGGCTCTCTACGAGCAGTACTTC.

V usage is TRBV19 and J usage is TRBJ1-2, with 8 bases that match TRBD1. Per germline, CDR1 LNHDA and CDR2 SQIVND (reference sequence). There are 18 residues in the CDR3. V dropped 2 bases and J dropped 6; count of bases not matched to a gene: 17. The CDR3 region is CASSIPSGQGLMGDGYTF. In DNA, the CDR3 is TGTGCCAGTAGTATACCTTCCGGACAGGGATTGATGGGGGATGGCTACACCTTC.

The chain uses TRBV19 and TRBJ1-2; a weak D match, TRBD1 (5 bases). From germline, CDR1 is LNHDA and CDR2 SQIVND (reference sequence). The V end lost 6 bases, the J end lost 5 bases, and 16 bases lay between the germline ends. The CDR3 is made up of 14 amino acids. The CDR3 DNA reads as TGTGCCAGTAGGCTGACAGTGGGGGAATATGGCTACACCTTC. Its protein product is CASRLTVGEYGYTF.

This clone was seen a few times. The rearrangement links TRBV19 to TRBJ1-6, with D perhaps matching TRBD1 (5 bases). The CDR3 is 17 amino acids. Germline V gene lookup returns CDR1 LNHDA and CDR2 SQIVND (reference sequence). Trimming shortened V by 3 bases and J by 2 bases, and 14 bases separated the two germline ends. The CDR3 DNA is TGTGCCAGTAGTATTGGGACCTCGGGCACCTATAATTCACCCCTCCACTTT. Its translation is CASSIGTSGTYNSPLHF.

This chain connects TRBV5-1 to TRBJ1-3; TRBD1 is a possible D gene (6 bases). V lost 1 base, J lost 2 bases, and 13 bases lay in between. The CDR3 runs to 16 residues. Germline V gene data show CDR1 as SGHRS and CDR2 as YFSETQ. The CDR3 loop reads CASSLTGSLAGNTIYF. The CDR3 DNA is TGCGCCAGCAGCTTGACAGGGTCGCTCGCTGGAAACACCATATATTTT.

V usage is TRBV29-1 and J usage is TRBJ2-3; D not certain. Trimming took 8 bases from V and 5 from J, leaving 20 bases between them. The CDR3 sequence is 14 residues long. CDR1 SQVTM and CDR2 ANQGSEA come from the germline V gene. This CDR3 reads CSHRATGVKDTQYF. CDR3 bases: TGCAGCCACCGGGCGACTGGCGTAAAAGATACGCAGTATTTT.

In this sample, this clone is medium-sized. V gene TRBV7-8 combines with J gene TRBJ1-6; TRBD1 matches 8 bases. Trimming at V came to 5 bases and at J to 10 bases, leaving 7 bases not matched to a gene. This CDR3 is built from 14 residues. Germline V CDR1 and CDR2: SGHVS, FQNEAQ. The CDR3 here is CASSTDRAGSPLHF. The CDR3 coding sequence is TGTGCCAGCAGCACGGACAGGGCGGGATCACCCCTCCACTTT.

This clone has just one count. This chain links TRBV7-2 with TRBJ2-2, with D possibly matching TRBD1 (6 bases). The germline V and J ends were trimmed by 4 bases and 6 bases, with 15 bases remaining between them. CDR3 length: 15 residues. Germline lookup yields CDR1 SGHTA and CDR2 FQGNSA. CDR3 bases: TGTGCCAGCAGCTCGCAGGGGCCCCTTTCCGGGGAGCTGTTTTTT. Encoded protein: CASSSQGPLSGELFF.

The V gene is TRBV27, the J gene TRBJ1-6, with D hard to call. Germline V CDR1 and CDR2: MNHEY, SMNVEV (reference sequence). CDR3 size: 17 residues. The V end was cut by 2 bases, the J end by 4 bases, with 15 bases between. The CDR3 bases are TGTGCCAGCAGTTTAGGTCGGGATCCTACTTATAATTCACCCCTCCACTTT. It yields the protein CASSLGRDPTYNSPLHF.

This rearrangement joins TRBV7-2 to TRBJ1-1, with TRBD1 as a possible D gene (5 bases). The CDR3 sequence is 14 residues long. The germline V gene encodes CDR1 SGHTA and CDR2 FQGNSA. Trimming cost V 4 bases and J 4 bases, with 13 bases left between them. CDR3 loop: CASSYQGLGTEAFF. In DNA, the CDR3 is TGTGCCAGCAGCTATCAGGGTCTCGGCACTGAAGCTTTCTTT.

The V call is TRBV6-5, the J call TRBJ2-5, with TRBD2 identical over 9 bases. Looked up from germline, CDR1 is MNHEY and CDR2 is SVGAGI. J lost 3 bases, V lost 6 bases, and 8 bases had no gene match. This CDR3 has 15 residues. DNA of the CDR3: TGTGCCAGCAGCCCTTGGGCTAGCGGGGAAGAGACCCAGTACTTC. It yields the protein CASSPWASGEETQYF.